The clone carrying this T cell receptor (beta chain) was seen at least ten times. Its antigen is undetermined. A second PCR, run for about 6 to 11 cycles, used a sample-barcoded 5' primer plus a J-beta primer mix. A template-switch adaptor with 12 random nucleotides tagged each cDNA molecule. Each CDR3 protein gets one entry after TCRdb re-called the 5' RACE reads with MiXCR. Here the sample spans approximately 810,000 distinct CDR3 sequences, 25% to 35% being singletons. The sample originates from a study of blood T cells in healthy people across ages. On the study more broadly: Template switching picked up about one barcoded beta molecule for each two T cells.

Germline V gene lookup returns CDR1 DFQATT and CDR2 SNEGSKA (reference sequence). This CDR3 spans 15 amino acids. The trim removed 6 bases at V and 6 bases at J, leaving 11 bases unmatched. Overall study findings and caveats: Using unsorted PBMCs precluded a conclusive naive versus antigen-experienced comparison. Age brought a roughly linear fall in TCR beta diversity measured per million T cells.

This sequence was found in a woman of 80 years or more in good health. V and J are TRBV20-1 and TRBJ2-1; 10 positions match TRBD2. Sequenced: blood. The DNA for the CDR3 is TGCAGTGCCAAGAGGGAAGCGGGGGGGCTCAATGAGCAGTTCTTC. This sequence encodes CSAKREAGGLNEQFF.